The 10 T cell receptor beta chains listed next were all sequenced from one sample in a study of blood T cell repertoires in COVID-19 (dated by TCRdb to about 2020). Libraries came from the immunoSEQ multiplex PCR assay. Imported from immuneACCESS, the table was reduced by TCRdb to in-frame sequences with V and J called. These copies leave out some clones; in studies compared against another copy, an unresolved V gene accounts for under half, and the cause of the remainder is not known. The sample yields tens of thousands of clones; around 84% were counted once. Of the sample, more than 6% is held by the ten largest clones. Source material: peripheral blood. The receptors originated from a human donor with active COVID-19. The donor label of this sample is uncertain.

The rearrangement joins TRBV5-4 to TRBJ2-7; maybe TRBD1 (5 bases). This CDR3 comprises 13 residues. V shed 5 bases and J shed 4 bases, with 13 bases lying between them. Germline V CDR1 and CDR2: SGHNT, YYREEE (reference sequence). The CDR3, as DNA: TGTGCCAGCAGGGGGCAGGGCGATTACGAGCAGTACTTC. This sequence encodes CASRGQGDYEQYF.

This clone was seen just once. The chain is built from TRBV27 and TRBJ2-3; TRBD2 agrees at 7 bases. V gave up 10 bases and J gave up 5 bases; unmatched junction bases: 9. The CDR3 totals 13 residues. Germline V gene lookup returns CDR1 MNHEY and CDR2 SMNVEV (reference sequence). The CDR3 nucleotides read TGTGCCACCTCGGGGGGATGGAGAGATACGCAGTATTTT. This translates into CATSGGWRDTQYF.

This rearrangement joins TRBV5-1 to TRBJ1-6, with TRBD1 as a possible D gene (6 bases). Per the germline V gene, CDR1 is SGHRS and CDR2 is YFSETQ. The CDR3 is made up of 16 amino acids. V gave up 0 bases and J gave up 8 bases, with 15 bases separating them. In nucleotides, the CDR3 is TGCGCCAGCAGCTTGGAGCCAGGGGTGGGAGATTCACCCCTCCACTTT. This translates into CASSLEPGVGDSPLHF.

J is TRBJ1-5 and V is TRBV28, with 8 bases that match TRBD1. V lost 7 bases, J lost 0 bases, and 11 bases stayed unmatched. CDR3 length equals 17 residues. Germline V gene data show CDR1 as MDHEN and CDR2 as SYDVKM. DNA for the CDR3: TGTGCCAGCACCGAATACCAGGGGGCGTATAGCAATCAGCCCCAGCATTTT. Its translation: CASTEYQGAYSNQPQHF.

V is TRBV12-3 or TRBV12-4 and J is TRBJ2-5; no definite D call. Trimming shortened V by 3 bases and J by 1 base, and 6 bases separated the two germline ends. The CDR3 consists of 13 residues. CDR3 in amino acids: CASSFQFQETQYF. Here the CDR3 DNA reads TGTGCCAGCAGTTTTCAGTTCCAAGAGACCCAGTACTTC.

The CDR3 DNA follows: TGTGCCAGCAGTCTTCACTCTCGTACTAGCGGGAAGTCGAATGAGCAGTTCTTC. This translates into CASSLHSRTSGKSNEQFF. This chain joins TRBV6-2 or TRBV6-3 and TRBJ2-1, with 10 bases matching TRBD2. V dropped 5 bases and J dropped 7; count of bases not matched to a gene: 17. CDR1 and CDR2 (germline): MNHEY, SVGEGT. The CDR3 spans 18 residues.

The chain joins TRBV5-1 to TRBJ2-5, with a tentative D call TRBD2 (5 bases). This CDR3 contains 14 residues. The germline V gene encodes CDR1 SGHRS and CDR2 YFSETQ. V shed 1 base and J shed 2 bases, with 9 bases lying between them. In nucleotides, the CDR3 is TGCGCCAGCAGCTTGATGGGAGTTCAAGAGACCCAGTACTTC. It encodes CASSLMGVQETQYF.

The V call is TRBV3-1 (or the pseudogene TRBV3-2), the J call TRBJ2-7; the D gene is possibly TRBD2 (7 bases). The germline CDR1 and CDR2 sequences are LGHDT and YNNKEL (reference sequence). V lost 0 bases to trimming and J lost 4 bases, with 13 bases between them. This CDR3 has 15 residues. DNA of the CDR3: TGTGCCAGCAGCCAAGATTCGGGGGGCGCGTACGAGCAGTACTTC. As protein: CASSQDSGGAYEQYF.

The chain is built from TRBV5-4 and TRBJ2-7; 13 bases align to TRBD2. Trimming took 4 bases from V and 4 from J; bases not matched to a gene: 8. This CDR3 spans 16 amino acids. Germline values: CDR1 SGHNT, CDR2 YYREEE (reference sequence). CDR3 region: CASSKGTSGAEYEQYF. The DNA for the CDR3 is TGTGCCAGCAGCAAAGGGACTAGCGGGGCGGAATACGAGCAGTACTTC.

For the CDR3, the DNA is TGTGCCAGCTCACCGTCGGACAGCGGGAGGGTCGAGCAGTACTTC. Encoded protein: CASSPSDSGRVEQYF. J is TRBJ2-7 and V is TRBV18; 10 bases are shared with TRBD2. Losses at the gene ends were 3 bases for V and 6 bases for J; bases not matched to a gene: 8. Germline V CDR1 and CDR2: KGHSH, LQKENI. The CDR3 has 15 residues.